This section outlines one T cell receptor (beta chain) sequence together with its context. The sample comes from a study of blood T cell repertoires in COVID-19. In the original processing: By means of reference gene primer amplification, nucleated cell counts were estimated. The data were produced by immunoSEQ multiplex PCR, yet TCRdb's version contains in-frame clones alone and is incomplete. Clone size and the V and J calls come from that table; the DNA yielded D and trimming. The repertoire holds 30,000 or so clones, with 90% as singletons. The CDR3 runs to 14 residues. The V end lost 7 bases, the J end lost 1 base, and 12 bases lay between the germline ends. CDR1 and CDR2 (germline): LNHDA, SQIVND (reference sequence).

V gene TRBV19 combines with J gene TRBJ2-3; tentatively, D is TRBD1 (6 bases). The TCR sequence derives from a man between 60 and 75 years old with active COVID-19. Sequencing was carried out using peripheral blood. CDR3 in amino acids: CASTHRVGTDTQYF. The CDR3 DNA reads TGTGCCAGTACACACAGGGTCGGCACAGATACGCAGTATTTT. The variable domain in full, completed from reference TRBV19 and TRBJ2-3, reads DGGITQSPKYLFRKEGQNVTLSCEQNLNHDAMYWYRQDPGQGLRLIYYSQIVNDFQKGDIAEGYSVSREKKESFPLTVTSAQKNPTAFYLCASTHRVGTDTQYFGPGTRLTVL.